The rows below give T cell receptor beta chains drawn from one sample of a study of technical replicates of blood from a handful of donors. Repertoires were generated with immunoSEQ multiplex PCR, while TCRdb's copy carries only in-frame clones and drops some. The sample carries roughly 76,000 clones, about 91% recorded once. The sample was T cells isolated from PBMCs. Source of these receptors: a human donor in good health. Some clones in this sample may be carry-over from other donors' samples. The CDR3 runs from the conserved cysteine through the conserved F or W. D genes are given only for firm matches. Only part of the rows carry a size: once, few, many, or a class if the clone is expanded.

abundance: NA
j_gene: TRBJ2-3
d_gene: TRBD2
v_gene: TRBV9
CDR3aa: CASSITGTSGTDTQYF
CDR3nt: TGTGCCAGCAGCATCACCGGGACTAGCGGCACAGATACGCAGTATTTT

abundance: NA
j_gene: TRBJ2-7
d_gene: NA
v_gene: TRBV30
CDR3aa: CAWSAYREFYEQYF
CDR3nt: TGTGCCTGGAGTGCGTACAGGGAATTCTACGAGCAGTACTTC

abundance: NA
j_gene: TRBJ2-3
d_gene: TRBD2
v_gene: TRBV7-2
CDR3aa: CASSYGLAGTDTQYF
CDR3nt: TGTGCCAGCAGCTACGGACTAGCGGGAACAGATACGCAGTATTTT

abundance: NA
j_gene: TRBJ2-7
d_gene: TRBD1
v_gene: TRBV7-3
CDR3aa: CASSLGGQKFSEQYF
CDR3nt: TGTGCCAGCAGCTTAGGGGGACAGAAGTTTAGCGAGCAGTACTTC

abundance: NA
j_gene: TRBJ2-4
d_gene: TRBD2
v_gene: TRBV30
CDR3aa: CAWGHFEPSGRVVKNIQYF
CDR3nt: TGTGCCTGGGGCCACTTTGAACCTAGCGGGAGGGTAGTCAAAAACATTCAGTACTTC

abundance: NA
j_gene: TRBJ2-1
d_gene: NA
v_gene: TRBV9
CDR3aa: CASSVVYDNEQFF
CDR3nt: TGTGCCAGCAGCGTAGTATATGACAATGAGCAGTTCTTC

abundance: NA
j_gene: TRBJ1-2
d_gene: NA
v_gene: TRBV6-5
CDR3aa: CASSSLTDGLYGYTF
CDR3nt: TGTGCCAGCAGTTCATTGACCGACGGACTTTATGGCTACACCTTC

abundance: NA
j_gene: TRBJ2-5
d_gene: TRBD2
v_gene: TRBV27
CDR3aa: CASSLLRERYETQYF
CDR3nt: TGTGCCAGCAGTTTATTGCGGGAGCGGTATGAGACCCAGTACTTC

abundance: few
j_gene: TRBJ1-2
d_gene: NA
v_gene: TRBV15
CDR3aa: CATSSYVPTANYGYTF
CDR3nt: TGTGCCACCAGCAGTTACGTCCCTACAGCTAACTATGGCTACACCTTC

abundance: NA
j_gene: TRBJ2-7
d_gene: TRBD2
v_gene: TRBV4-1
CDR3aa: CASSQAGTRASGEQYF
CDR3nt: TGCGCCAGCAGCCAGGCCGGGACTAGAGCTTCTGGGGAGCAGTACTTC

abundance: once
j_gene: TRBJ2-7
d_gene: TRBD2
v_gene: TRBV29-1
CDR3aa: CSVEGASGQSYEQYF
CDR3nt: TGCAGCGTTGAAGGGGCTAGCGGGCAGTCCTACGAGCAGTACTTC

abundance: NA
j_gene: TRBJ1-5
d_gene: NA
v_gene: TRBV6-5
CDR3aa: CASSYSPSGWNQPQHF
CDR3nt: TGTGCCAGCAGTTACTCACCCTCAGGCTGGAATCAGCCCCAGCATTTT

abundance: NA
j_gene: TRBJ2-1
d_gene: NA
v_gene: TRBV9
CDR3aa: CASSVTLAVSSYNEQFF
CDR3nt: TGTGCCAGCAGCGTGACCTTAGCGGTTAGCTCCTACAATGAGCAGTTCTTC

abundance: NA
j_gene: TRBJ2-1
d_gene: TRBD2
v_gene: TRBV27
CDR3aa: CASSPGLAGVKEQFF
CDR3nt: TGTGCCAGCAGTCCCGGACTAGCGGGAGTCAAGGAGCAGTTCTTC

abundance: NA
j_gene: TRBJ1-2
d_gene: NA
v_gene: TRBV9
CDR3aa: CASSVGAGNNYGYTF
CDR3nt: TGTGCCAGCAGCGTAGGGGCAGGGAATAACTATGGCTACACCTTC

abundance: NA
j_gene: TRBJ2-1
d_gene: NA
v_gene: TRBV27
CDR3aa: CASSLGASPNEQFF
CDR3nt: TGTGCCAGCAGTTTAGGGGCGAGCCCCAATGAGCAGTTCTTC

abundance: NA
j_gene: TRBJ1-1
d_gene: TRBD1
v_gene: TRBV28
CDR3aa: CASSLRQGRDAFF
CDR3nt: TGTGCCAGCAGTCTCCGACAGGGAAGGGATGCTTTCTTT

abundance: NA
j_gene: TRBJ1-5
d_gene: TRBD1
v_gene: TRBV7-2
CDR3aa: CASSSTGSQPQHF
CDR3nt: TGTGCCAGCAGCTCGACAGGGAGTCAGCCCCAGCATTTT

abundance: once
j_gene: TRBJ2-7
d_gene: TRBD2
v_gene: TRBV7-8
CDR3aa: CASSLQTSGKDYEQYF
CDR3nt: TGTGCCAGCAGCTTACAGACTAGCGGGAAGGACTACGAGCAGTACTTC

abundance: NA
j_gene: TRBJ2-7
d_gene: TRBD1
v_gene: TRBV28
CDR3aa: CASSLWGQGAGYEQYF
CDR3nt: TGTGCCAGCAGTTTATGGGGACAGGGGGCAGGCTACGAGCAGTACTTC

abundance: NA
j_gene: TRBJ2-3
d_gene: NA
v_gene: TRBV6-1
CDR3aa: CATGEAGMVDTQYF
CDR3nt: TGTGCCACGGGGGAGGCGGGTATGGTAGATACGCAGTATTTT

abundance: NA
j_gene: TRBJ1-2
d_gene: NA
v_gene: TRBV19
CDR3aa: CASSGTGINYGYTF
CDR3nt: TGTGCCAGTAGCGGTACCGGGATTAACTATGGCTACACCTTC

abundance: once
j_gene: TRBJ2-7
d_gene: NA
v_gene: TRBV7-8
CDR3aa: CASSLAEGFAYF
CDR3nt: TGTGCCAGCAGCTTAGCGGAGGGGTTCGCTTACTTC

abundance: NA
j_gene: TRBJ2-7
d_gene: NA
v_gene: TRBV12-5
CDR3aa: CASDGPGLVRYEQYF
CDR3nt: TGTGCTAGTGACGGACCGGGACTGGTGCGATACGAGCAGTACTTC

abundance: NA
j_gene: TRBJ2-3
d_gene: TRBD2
v_gene: TRBV5-4
CDR3aa: CASSLGLASTDTQYF
CDR3nt: TGTGCCAGCAGCTTGGGACTAGCCAGCACAGATACGCAGTATTTT

abundance: NA
j_gene: TRBJ2-1
d_gene: NA
v_gene: TRBV7-2
CDR3aa: CASSLAPPQNEQFF
CDR3nt: TGTGCCAGCAGCTTAGCGCCCCCACAGAATGAGCAGTTCTTC

abundance: few
j_gene: TRBJ1-1
d_gene: NA
v_gene: TRBV27
CDR3aa: CASSLFVGSEAFF
CDR3nt: TGTGCCAGCAGTTTATTCGTTGGCTCTGAAGCTTTCTTT

abundance: NA
j_gene: TRBJ1-3
d_gene: NA
v_gene: TRBV4-3
CDR3aa: CASSQGDTRGNTIYF
CDR3nt: TGCGCCAGCAGCCAAGGGGACACGAGGGGAAACACCATATATTTT

abundance: NA
j_gene: TRBJ2-1
d_gene: NA
v_gene: TRBV11-3
CDR3aa: CASSGSSYNEQFF
CDR3nt: TGTGCCAGCTCGGGAAGCTCCTACAATGAGCAGTTCTTC

abundance: NA
j_gene: TRBJ2-6
d_gene: TRBD1
v_gene: TRBV4-1
CDR3aa: CASAVVQGASGANVLTF
CDR3nt: TGCGCCAGCGCAGTGGTTCAGGGGGCCTCTGGGGCCAACGTCCTGACTTTC

abundance: NA
j_gene: TRBJ1-1
d_gene: TRBD1
v_gene: TRBV6-5
CDR3aa: CASSGQGGNTEAFF
CDR3nt: TGTGCCAGCAGTGGACAGGGGGGAAACACTGAAGCTTTCTTT